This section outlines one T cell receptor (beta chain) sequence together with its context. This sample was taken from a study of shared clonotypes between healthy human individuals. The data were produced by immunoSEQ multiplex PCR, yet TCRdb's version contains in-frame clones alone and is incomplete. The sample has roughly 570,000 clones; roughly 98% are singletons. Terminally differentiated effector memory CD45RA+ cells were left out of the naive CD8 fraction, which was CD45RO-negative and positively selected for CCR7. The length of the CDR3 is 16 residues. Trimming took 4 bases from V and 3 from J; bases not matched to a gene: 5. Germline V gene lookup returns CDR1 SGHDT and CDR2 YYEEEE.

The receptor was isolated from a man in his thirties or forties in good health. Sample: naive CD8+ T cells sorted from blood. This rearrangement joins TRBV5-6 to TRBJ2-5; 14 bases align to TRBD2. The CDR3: CASSRTSGRREETQYF. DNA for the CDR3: TGTGCCAGCAGCAGGACTAGCGGGAGGAGGGAAGAGACCCAGTACTTC.